Listed here is a single T cell receptor beta chain. The treatment is: randomized to nivolumab then ipilimumab (arm A) or the reverse (arm B). The data are from a study of sequential checkpoint blockade in melanoma. Profiled with immunoSEQ multiplex PCR; TCRdb holds only in-frame clones, not every one. The data show some 6,200 clones, about half seen once. The source was CD8+ T cells sorted from blood (inferred from file names), collected from a patient given nivolumab and ipilimumab in sequence. The sequence came from a human donor with melanoma.

The CDR3 region has the DNA TGTGCCAGTAGTATACCAGGCTCTGGGGCCAACGTCCTGACTTTC. Amino acid sequence: CASSIPGSGANVLTF. The V call is TRBV19, the J call TRBJ2-6; D is unresolved. V lost 2 bases and J lost 0, with 5 bases in between. In germline, CDR1 is LNHDA, CDR2 SQIVND (reference sequence). The CDR3 covers 15 residues.